The 28 T cell receptor beta chains in this list originate from one sample, sequenced in a study of CD8 T cells in Susac syndrome. Reverse transcription of roughly 0.5 to 1 ug RNA was performed with random hexamers. Via MiXCR, TCRdb re-called the immunoSEQ multiplex PCR reads, giving one row per CDR3 protein. The table has 300,000 to 350,000 distinct CDR3 sequences, about 91% seen once. The material sequenced was CD4+ T cells from PBMCs. These receptors were obtained from a human donor with multiple sclerosis.

V gene TRBV6-5 combines with J gene TRBJ2-7; 7 bases are a match to TRBD1. Trimming at V came to 2 bases and at J to 4 bases, leaving 11 bases not matched to a gene. The V gene's germline CDR1 is MNHEY and CDR2 SVGAGI. CDR3 length: 16 residues. The CDR3 bases are TGTGCCAGCAGTTACCTTACGACAGGGAAAGGTTACGAGCAGTACTTC. This sequence encodes CASSYLTTGKGYEQYF.

The rearrangement links TRBV5-6 to TRBJ2-6; D is unclear. V lost 7 bases, J lost 2 bases, and 7 bases lay in between. Germline lookup yields CDR1 SGHDT and CDR2 YYEEEE. The CDR3 runs 13 residues. CDR3: CASGTTGANVLTF. CDR3 nucleotide sequence: TGTGCCAGCGGTACCACTGGGGCCAACGTCCTGACTTTC.

This chain joins TRBV29-1 and TRBJ1-5, with D perhaps TRBD1 (5 bases). Germline V gene data show CDR1 as SQVTM and CDR2 as ANQGSEA. Trimming cost V 4 bases and J 5 bases, with 9 bases left between them. The CDR3 consists of 12 residues. The CDR3 nucleotides are TGCAGCGTTGGGGACCTTGATCAGCCCCAGCATTTT. This gives the protein CSVGDLDQPQHF.

The V and J genes are TRBV7-2 and TRBJ2-5, with 14 bases identical to TRBD2. Germline V gives CDR1 SGHTA, CDR2 FQGNSA. The CDR3 is 15 amino acids. Losses at the gene ends were 10 bases for V and 7 bases for J; bases not matched to a gene: 11. The CDR3 DNA follows: TGTGCCATCGTTTTATCAGGACTAGCGGGAGGGACCCAGTACTTC. Translation gives CAIVLSGLAGGTQYF.

The CDR3 nucleotides read TGTGCCAGCAGTGGGGCTGCGGGGGGCTATTCACCCCTCCACTTT. Translated: CASSGAAGGYSPLHF. This chain uses TRBV2 with TRBJ1-6; perhaps TRBD1 as D (6 bases). In germline, CDR1 is SNHLY, CDR2 FYNNEI. V lost 4 bases and J lost 8, with 15 bases in between. The CDR3 extends over 15 amino acids.

The chain links TRBV6-1 to TRBJ1-3; 8 bases map to TRBD1. CDR3 size: 14 residues. The germline V gene encodes CDR1 MNHNS and CDR2 SASEGT. V shed 8 bases and J 8 bases; nucleotides not matched to a gene: 11. The CDR3 protein is CASLQGASVHTIYF. In DNA, the CDR3 is TGTGCCAGCCTTCAGGGGGCCTCGGTCCACACCATATATTTT.

The genes are TRBV7-9 and TRBJ2-5; perhaps TRBD1 as D (5 bases). This CDR3 region has 13 residues. Trimming removed 3 bases from V and 3 bases from J, with 8 bases in between. Germline CDR1 and CDR2: SEHNR and FQNEAQ (reference sequence). The CDR3 DNA sequence: TGTGCCAGCAGCTTGGAAGGGGAAGAGACCCAGTACTTC. Translating gives CASSLEGEETQYF.

This clonotype showed up just once. The chain uses TRBV12-3 or TRBV12-4 and TRBJ2-1; D gene uncertain. Trimming cost V 1 base and J 9 bases, with 13 bases left between them. The CDR3 runs 14 residues. CDR3 sequence reads: CASSLGVGSGEQFF. The CDR3 bases are TGTGCCAGCAGTTTAGGGGTTGGGTCCGGTGAGCAGTTCTTC.

This chain uses TRBV2 with TRBJ1-6, with 7 bases lining up with TRBD1. Germline CDR1 is SNHLY and CDR2 is FYNNEI. After removal of 10 bases from V and 9 bases from J, the junction contained 9 bases not matched to a gene. The CDR3 is made up of 13 amino acids. CDR3 sequence reads: CATDRDESSPLHF. The CDR3 nucleotides are TGTGCCACCGACAGGGACGAAAGTTCACCCCTCCACTTT.

The V and J genes are TRBV2 and TRBJ1-5, with D unclear. The CDR3 consists of 15 residues. The V end was cut by 2 bases, the J end by 4 bases, with 12 bases between. The germline CDR1 and CDR2 sequences are SNHLY and FYNNEI. For the CDR3, the DNA is TGTGCCAGCAGTGAATTTCTTACGGAAAATCAGCCCCAGCATTTT. This sequence encodes CASSEFLTENQPQHF.

This sequence joins TRBV6-2 or TRBV6-3 and TRBJ2-1; TRBD2 matches at 7 bases. CDR1 and CDR2 (germline): MNHEY, SVGEGT. This CDR3 is 14 amino acids long. V shed 6 bases, J shed 5 bases, and the junction held 7 bases outside the gene matches. The CDR3 here is CASRLTGTNNEQFF. For the CDR3, the DNA is TGTGCCAGCAGACTCACGGGGACTAACAATGAGCAGTTCTTC.

This chain connects TRBV5-1 to TRBJ2-7; 7 nucleotides agree with TRBD2. The germline gives CDR1 SGHRS, CDR2 YFSETQ. The CDR3 is 15 residues long. Losses at the gene ends were 1 base for V and 2 bases for J; bases not matched to a gene: 6. For the CDR3, the DNA is TGCGCCAGCAGCTTGTCAGCGGGAACCCCCTACGAGCAGTACTTC. Encoded protein: CASSLSAGTPYEQYF.

The V call is TRBV12-3 or TRBV12-4, the J call TRBJ2-7, with TRBD1 matching over 7 bases. This CDR3 spans 14 amino acids. After removal of 1 base from V and 3 bases from J, the junction contained 3 bases not matched to a gene. CDR3 in amino acids: CASSLGGQHYEQYF. CDR3 bases: TGTGCCAGCAGTTTAGGGGGACAGCACTACGAGCAGTACTTC.

The chain joins TRBV29-1 to TRBJ1-5; D may be TRBD1 (5 bases). This CDR3 has 13 amino acids. Germline CDR1 is SQVTM and CDR2 is ANQGSEA. Trimming stripped 4 bases from V and 7 bases from J, with 14 bases between. CDR3 amino acids: CSVVQGKDQPQHF. The CDR3 DNA reads TGCAGCGTTGTCCAGGGTAAGGACCAGCCCCAGCATTTT.

V usage is TRBV29-1 and J usage is TRBJ2-6; possible D gene TRBD1, 6 bases. CDR1 is SQVTM and CDR2 is ANQGSEA in the germline V gene. The CDR3 runs to 14 residues. The V and J ends lost 7 bases and 0 bases respectively, with 10 bases between them. CDR3: CSGYRVSGANVLTF. The CDR3 DNA sequence: TGCAGCGGCTACAGGGTCTCTGGGGCCAACGTCCTGACTTTC.

The V call is TRBV29-1, the J call TRBJ2-5, with TRBD2 matching 13 bases. V trimming: 5 bases; J trimming: 4 bases; junction bases outside the gene matches: 4. Germline CDR1 is SQVTM and CDR2 is ANQGSEA. This CDR3 is 14 amino acids long. CDR3 protein: CSVRTSGRGETQYF. In nucleotides, the CDR3 is TGCAGCGTTCGCACTAGCGGGAGGGGAGAGACCCAGTACTTC.

The rearrangement uses TRBV30 and TRBJ2-2; 7 nucleotides line up with TRBD1. Germline V CDR1 and CDR2: GTSNPN, SVGIG (reference sequence). V shed 3 bases and J 6 bases; nucleotides not matched to a gene: 7. The CDR3 extends over 14 amino acids. CDR3 DNA: TGTGCCTGGAGCGGAACAGGGGCTGCCGGGGAGCTGTTTTTT. Amino acids: CAWSGTGAAGELFF.

V usage is TRBV6-6 and J usage is TRBJ2-7, with D possibly being TRBD1 (7 bases). V gave up 0 bases and J gave up 5 bases, with 14 bases separating them. CDR1 and CDR2 from the germline V gene are MNHNY and SVGAGI (reference sequence). This CDR3 spans 15 amino acids. The CDR3 protein is CASSYSIGRGDEQYF. CDR3 in DNA: TGTGCCAGCAGTTACTCCATTGGCAGGGGGGACGAGCAGTACTTC.

The table lists this clonotype with a count of one. This chain links TRBV20-1 with TRBJ1-5, with D perhaps TRBD1 (5 bases). This CDR3 is 13 amino acids long. Germline CDR1 DFQATT, CDR2 SNEGSKA (reference sequence). Between the trimmed V and J ends, which lost 7 bases and 7 bases, there was a span of 17 bases. CDR3: CSVGGKDRQPQHF. CDR3 bases: TGCAGTGTTGGGGGGAAGGACCGCCAGCCCCAGCATTTT.

This rearrangement joins TRBV7-9 to TRBJ2-3; 8 bases agree with TRBD1. With V trimmed by 5 bases and J by 7 bases, 8 bases remained unmatched. Looked up from germline, CDR1 is SEHNR and CDR2 is FQNEAQ (reference sequence). CDR3 size: 14 residues. The CDR3 sequence is CASSPPGGGYTQYF. The CDR3 nucleotides are TGTGCCAGCAGCCCCCCAGGGGGCGGATATACGCAGTATTTT.

A few counts support this clonotype. The chain employs TRBV6-5 and TRBJ2-1; TRBD1 agrees at 7 bases. After removal of 2 bases from V and 3 bases from J, the junction contained 1 base not matched to a gene. The CDR3 sequence is 14 residues long. Per germline, CDR1 MNHEY and CDR2 SVGAGI. The DNA for the CDR3 is TGTGCCAGCAGTTACAGGACAGGCTACAATGAGCAGTTCTTC. Protein product: CASSYRTGYNEQFF.

This clonotype was seen only once. This rearrangement joins TRBV3-1 to TRBJ1-1, with 9 nucleotides matching TRBD1. Germline loops: CDR1 LGHDT, CDR2 YNNKEL (reference sequence). The J segment lost 10 bases and the V segment lost 2 bases, leaving 5 bases of the junction unmatched. The CDR3 loop spans 13 amino acids. The CDR3 coding sequence is TGTGCCAGCAGCCAAACATCGGGACAGGGAGCTTTCTTT. It yields the protein CASSQTSGQGAFF.

The chain recombines TRBV18 with TRBJ1-1; D is perhaps TRBD1 (6 bases). CDR3 length: 12 residues. CDR1 is KGHSH and CDR2 is LQKENI in the germline V gene. The ends were cut back, 3 bases at V and 9 bases at J, with 11 bases in the middle. The CDR3 nucleotides read TGTGCCAGCTCACCCCCTGACAGGCAAGCTTTCTTT. It specifies CASSPPDRQAFF.

The rearrangement links TRBV30 to TRBJ1-4, with D possibly matching TRBD1 (5 bases). The CDR3 has 14 amino acids. The V and J ends lost 5 bases and 8 bases respectively, with 18 bases between them. CDR1 GTSNPN and CDR2 SVGIG come from the germline V gene (reference sequence). The CDR3 loop is CAWGAGYGDEKLFF. The CDR3 DNA reads as TGTGCCTGGGGGGCGGGGTATGGAGACGAAAAACTGTTTTTT.

CDR3 DNA: TGTGCCAGCAGGCGGGACAGCCTTAGCACAGATACGCAGTATTTT. Translating it yields CASRRDSLSTDTQYF. The J gene is TRBJ2-3, the V gene TRBV6-5, with D tentatively TRBD1 (7 bases). From germline, CDR1 is MNHEY and CDR2 SVGAGI. Deletions cut 6 bases from V and 0 bases from J, with 13 bases between. The CDR3 spans 15 residues.

This clonotype was detected once. The J gene is TRBJ2-1, the V gene TRBV6-2 or TRBV6-3; TRBD2 matches 7 bases. Germline CDR1 and CDR2: MNHEY and SVGEGT. The length of the CDR3 is 16 residues. J lost 9 bases, V lost 2 bases, and 13 bases had no gene match. CDR3 coding DNA: TGTGCCAGCAGTTACCCGACTTCTAGCGGTCCTGGTGAGCAGTTCTTC. Translation gives CASSYPTSSGPGEQFF.

The rearrangement uses TRBV9 and TRBJ1-1; 8 bases agree with TRBD1. Germline V gene data show CDR1 as SGDLS and CDR2 as YYNGEE. The CDR3 is made up of 15 amino acids. Unmatched junction bases numbered 4, after V lost 3 bases and J lost 0 bases. The CDR3 DNA reads TGTGCCAGCAGCGCCAACAGGGGGATGAACACTGAAGCTTTCTTT. Its protein is CASSANRGMNTEAFF.

The chain joins TRBV18 to TRBJ1-1; D remains unclear. The CDR3 sequence is 16 residues long. V lost 2 bases and J lost 0, with 13 bases in between. Germline CDR1 is KGHSH and CDR2 is LQKENI. The CDR3 sequence: CASSPIRAAMNTEAFF. The CDR3 DNA follows: TGTGCCAGCTCACCAATAAGGGCGGCTATGAACACTGAAGCTTTCTTT.